Listed below are T cell receptor beta chains from one sample, sequenced in a study of T-cell reconstitution after alpha-beta-depleted transplantation in children. A single record per CDR3 protein comes from TCRdb applying MiXCR to the PCR reads. The repertoire consists of 90,000 to 130,000 distinct CDR3 sequences, with 5.5% to 7% occurring once and the leading ten covering roughly 24%. The sequencing here drew on PBMCs, mostly from graft donor cells, taken 360 days after TCRalphabeta/CD19-depleted stem cell transplant. The source is a male patient aged 2 to 10 who had a stem cell transplant for acute lymphoblastic leukemia, so the T cells may come from the graft donor. CDR3s include the opening cysteine and the closing phenylalanine or tryptophan. The D gene is left open where the match is weak. Some rows mark clone size as missing; the rest say once, few, many or name a class of expanded clone.

V: TRBV7-9
J: TRBJ1-5
size: -
D: -
DNA: TGTGCCAGCACAGGGTGGGAAGATAATCAGCCCCAGCATTTT
CDR3: CASTGWEDNQPQHF

V: TRBV19
J: TRBJ1-4
size: few
D: -
DNA: TGTGCCAGTAGTATATTGGGAGCAGCCGATGAAAAACTGTTTTTT
CDR3: CASSILGAADEKLFF

V: TRBV7-9
J: TRBJ2-6
size: few
D: TRBD1
DNA: TGTGCCAGCAGCTTAACAGGGGCTGGGGCCAACGTCCTGACTTTC
CDR3: CASSLTGAGANVLTF

V: TRBV13
J: TRBJ1-2
size: few
D: TRBD1
DNA: TGTGCCAGCAGCTTAAGGGGGCAAAGCTATGGCTACACCTTC
CDR3: CASSLRGQSYGYTF

V: TRBV4-3
J: TRBJ2-7
size: many
D: -
DNA: TGCGCCAGCAGCCAAGATGTGGGGCCAGCTGACTCCTACGAGCAGTACTTC
CDR3: CASSQDVGPADSYEQYF

V: TRBV9
J: TRBJ2-6
size: -
D: -
DNA: TGTGCCAGCAGCGTAACACGGATCTCTGGGGCCAACGTCCTGACTTTC
CDR3: CASSVTRISGANVLTF

V: TRBV7-7
J: TRBJ2-1
size: many
D: TRBD1
DNA: TGTGCCAGCTCAACGGGACAGGGTCAATGGAATGAGCAGTTCTTC
CDR3: CASSTGQGQWNEQFF

V: TRBV9
J: TRBJ2-1
size: many
D: -
DNA: TGTGCCAGCAGCGTCCCACGGGGGAATTTCTCCTACAATGAGCAGTTCTTC
CDR3: CASSVPRGNFSYNEQFF

V: TRBV27
J: TRBJ2-7
size: few
D: TRBD1
DNA: TGTGCCAGCAGTACTAACAGGGGGCCCTACGAGCAGTACTTC
CDR3: CASSTNRGPYEQYF

V: TRBV7-2
J: TRBJ1-4
size: many
D: -
DNA: TGTGCCAGCAGTTTAAAGGGAAAACTGTTTTTT
CDR3: CASSLKGKLFF

V: TRBV2
J: TRBJ1-2
size: once
D: -
DNA: TGTGCCAGCAGGGAGGACTATGGCTACACCTTC
CDR3: CASREDYGYTF

V: TRBV29-1
J: TRBJ2-2
size: many
D: -
DNA: TGCAGCGTTGGCAGGAACACCGGGGAGCTGTTTTTT
CDR3: CSVGRNTGELFF

V: TRBV7-9
J: TRBJ2-3
size: few
D: -
DNA: TGTGCCAGCAGTGGGCAGGACTTCCGGGATACGCAGTATTTT
CDR3: CASSGQDFRDTQYF

V: TRBV10-3
J: TRBJ2-2
size: -
D: -
DNA: TGTGCCATCCCTGTTGCGGGACAGATGAACACCGGGGAGCTGTTTTTT
CDR3: CAIPVAGQMNTGELFF

V: TRBV5-6
J: TRBJ2-7
size: few
D: TRBD1
DNA: TGTGCCAGCAGCCCCGGGACAGGGGGTGCCTACGAGCAGTACTTC
CDR3: CASSPGTGGAYEQYF

V: TRBV2
J: TRBJ2-3
size: few
D: -
DNA: TGTGCCAGCAGAGGAGCTTTTACGCAGTATTTT
CDR3: CASRGAFTQYF

V: TRBV29-1
J: TRBJ2-5
size: many
D: TRBD2
DNA: TGCAGCGTTCACCCAGGGAGGGCTAGCGGGACCCAGTACTTC
CDR3: CSVHPGRASGTQYF

V: TRBV29-1
J: TRBJ2-7
size: many
D: -
DNA: TGCAGCGCGGGGGTCCACGAGCAGTACTTC
CDR3: CSAGVHEQYF

V: TRBV20-1
J: TRBJ1-2
size: few
D: -
DNA: TGCAGTGCTCAGGACAAGGGAGGAAACTATGGCTACACCTTC
CDR3: CSAQDKGGNYGYTF

V: TRBV20-1
J: TRBJ2-3
size: few
D: -
DNA: TGCAGTGCTAGTTGGCCTGATACGCAGTATTTT
CDR3: CSASWPDTQYF

V: TRBV5-6
J: TRBJ2-5
size: many
D: -
DNA: TGTGCCAGCAGCTTGGATAGGCCTGAGACCCAGTACTTC
CDR3: CASSLDRPETQYF

V: TRBV7-2
J: TRBJ2-2
size: few
D: -
DNA: TGTGCCAGCAGCTTAGCTCCACTAGTGGCCGGGGAGCTGTTTTTT
CDR3: CASSLAPLVAGELFF

V: TRBV29-1
J: TRBJ1-1
size: many
D: TRBD1
DNA: TGCAGCGTCTGGGAAGGGGGCTGGGTGAACACTGAAGCTTTCTTT
CDR3: CSVWEGGWVNTEAFF

V: TRBV6-5
J: TRBJ2-5
size: many
D: TRBD1
DNA: TGTGCCAGCAGAACGACAGGGGGCAGAAAGACCCAGTACTTC
CDR3: CASRTTGGRKTQYF

V: TRBV7-9
J: TRBJ1-2
size: many
D: -
DNA: TGTGCCAGCAGCTTAGTATTGTCTAACTATGGCTACACCTTC
CDR3: CASSLVLSNYGYTF

V: TRBV25-1
J: TRBJ2-5
size: -
D: -
DNA: TGTGCCAGCAGTGAATATAAGGGGGAGACCCAGTACTTC
CDR3: CASSEYKGETQYF

V: TRBV5-1
J: TRBJ2-1
size: -
D: TRBD1
DNA: TGCGCCAGCAGCCTCAGGGGGACCGACTACTACAATGAGCAGTTCTTC
CDR3: CASSLRGTDYYNEQFF

V: TRBV11-2
J: TRBJ2-7
size: -
D: TRBD1
DNA: TGTGCCAGCAGCTTAGGAATCGCCCGGGGACAGGCGACAGCCTACGAGCAGTACTTC
CDR3: CASSLGIARGQATAYEQYF

V: TRBV13
J: TRBJ1-1
size: many
D: -
DNA: TGTGCCAGCAGCTTAAAGGGAACTGAAGCTTTCTTT
CDR3: CASSLKGTEAFF

V: TRBV6-5
J: TRBJ2-2
size: few
D: TRBD2
DNA: TGTGCCAGCAGTCCTCGGCGGGGGGGCAGCACCGGGGAGCTGTTTTTT
CDR3: CASSPRRGGSTGELFF

V: TRBV4-3
J: TRBJ1-4
size: few
D: -
DNA: TGCGCCAGCAGCCAAGTATTTCGGAAAGAACTGTTTTTT
CDR3: CASSQVFRKELFF

V: TRBV4-3
J: TRBJ2-2
size: many
D: TRBD1
DNA: TGCGCCAGCAGCGTCCGGACAGGGAAGCCCGGGGAGCTGTTTTTT
CDR3: CASSVRTGKPGELFF

V: TRBV7-9
J: TRBJ2-3
size: many
D: -
DNA: TGTGCCAGCAGCTTAGATGTCACAGATACGCAGTATTTT
CDR3: CASSLDVTDTQYF

V: TRBV7-6
J: TRBJ1-1
size: -
D: -
DNA: TGTGCCAGCCGGGGCGCCTTGAGCACTGAAGCTTTCTTT
CDR3: CASRGALSTEAFF

V: TRBV18
J: TRBJ1-2
size: many
D: -
DNA: TGTGCCAGCTCCCACCGGGGGGTGAACTATGGCTACACCTTC
CDR3: CASSHRGVNYGYTF

V: TRBV15
J: TRBJ2-4
size: many
D: TRBD1
DNA: TGTGCCACCAGCAGAGATTACGGGACAGGGGAAAACATTCAGTACTTC
CDR3: CATSRDYGTGENIQYF

V: TRBV5-1
J: TRBJ2-3
size: many
D: -
DNA: TGCGCCAGCAGCTCACCTTGGGGGGCAGATACGCAGTATTTT
CDR3: CASSSPWGADTQYF

V: TRBV3-1
J: TRBJ2-1
size: -
D: -
DNA: TGTGCCAGCAGCCACGGGGTTAAGGACTCGTTCTCCTACAATGAGCAGTTCTTC
CDR3: CASSHGVKDSFSYNEQFF

V: TRBV29-1
J: TRBJ2-1
size: many
D: TRBD2
DNA: TGCAGCGTTGAAGGGCCTACTAGCGGCCCTCACAATGAGCAGTTCTTC
CDR3: CSVEGPTSGPHNEQFF

V: TRBV4-3
J: TRBJ2-7
size: many
D: TRBD2
DNA: TGCGCCAGCAGCCAAGGTAGCGGGAGAACACACGAGCAGTACTTC
CDR3: CASSQGSGRTHEQYF

V: TRBV23-1
J: TRBJ2-2
size: few
D: -
DNA: TGCGCCAGCAGTCAATCCGTAGTTGTAGGAGGGGCTCTCACCGGGGAGCTGTTTTTT
CDR3: CASSQSVVVGGALTGELFF

V: TRBV5-1
J: TRBJ1-4
size: many
D: -
DNA: TGCGCCAGCAGCTCGCGTGGGAGGTTGAATGAAAAACTGTTTTTT
CDR3: CASSSRGRLNEKLFF

V: TRBV7-4
J: TRBJ1-1
size: few
D: TRBD1
DNA: TGTGCCAGCAGCTCAGGACAGGGGGCTAATGAAGCTTTCTTT
CDR3: CASSSGQGANEAFF

V: TRBV4-3
J: TRBJ2-2
size: -
D: -
DNA: TGCGCCAGCAGCCAAGATGCGTGGGGTACCGGGGAGCTGTTTTTT
CDR3: CASSQDAWGTGELFF

V: TRBV5-1
J: TRBJ2-5
size: many
D: -
DNA: TGCGCCAGCAGCTTTGTGGGACTGCCCGTTCAAGAGACCCAGTACTTC
CDR3: CASSFVGLPVQETQYF

V: TRBV4-3
J: TRBJ2-3
size: medium-sized
D: TRBD2
DNA: TGCGCCAGCAGCCAAGACTCTGCATGGGCTCCGGGAGGCGCAGATACGCAGTATTTT
CDR3: CASSQDSAWAPGGADTQYF

V: TRBV10-3
J: TRBJ1-2
size: medium-sized
D: -
DNA: TGTGCCATCAGTGAGTCTTCAGGACAGATTTTATATGGCTACACCTTC
CDR3: CAISESSGQILYGYTF

V: TRBV9
J: TRBJ1-2
size: many
D: TRBD1
DNA: TGTGCCAGCAGCGGATGGACAGGGCTGACTAACTATGGCTACACCTTC
CDR3: CASSGWTGLTNYGYTF